The source of this T cell receptor beta chain is a study of early T cells in non-severe SARS-CoV-2 infection. On the study more broadly: Unpaired chains resulted from sequencing bulk RNA of unsorted whole blood. Regarding the study as a whole: Lookups in VDJdb leaned toward anti-spike CD8 responses and missed private and CD4 specificities.

Concerning this clonotype itself: The antigen remains unidentified.

The germline V gene encodes CDR1 SGHTA and CDR2 FQGTGA. V lost 5 bases, J lost 5 bases, and 12 bases lay in between. The CDR3 length is 13 residues. Separate cDNA molecules each had unique molecular identifiers attached to them. TCRdb re-called the 5' RACE reads with MiXCR, one entry per CDR3 protein. The repertoire holds 76,000 or so distinct CDR3 sequences, with about 11% as singletons. The chain is built from TRBV7-3 and TRBJ2-5, with D possibly being TRBD2 (5 bases). The sequence was collected from an adult who was a healthcare worker with PCR-confirmed SARS-CoV-2 infection or an uninfected control (not recorded which). The sequencing sample was made of whole blood. The CDR3 DNA reads TGTGCCAGCAGCCTAGCTCCCCGGGAGACCCAGTACTTC. Amino acids: CASSLAPRETQYF.